One and the same sample provided the 22 T cell receptor beta chains below, sequenced in a study of T cells expressing NK-cell markers. TCRdb derives one entry per CDR3 protein from the 5' RACE reads, leaving out DNA. The sample's table shows roughly 430,000 distinct CDR3 sequences. Material for sequencing was blood T cells: a sorted CD56 or NKG2C T cell subset, CD4+ or CD8+ T cells, or bulk PBMC T cells (not recorded which). These receptor sequences come from a woman aged 18-70 years in good health.

The rearrangement joins TRBV5-1 to TRBJ2-1. In germline, CDR1 is SGHRS, CDR2 YFSETQ. This CDR3 comprises 14 residues. The CDR3 here is CASSVGSSYNEQFF.

The chain couples TRBV6-5 to TRBJ2-7. Germline lookup yields CDR1 MNHEY and CDR2 SVGAGI. This CDR3 contains 14 residues. The CDR3: CASTIERSSYEQYF.

The chain employs TRBV6-1 and TRBJ2-3; TCRdb names TRBD2, which stays unverified in the absence of DNA. The CDR3 totals 15 residues. Germline values: CDR1 MNHNS, CDR2 SASEGT. CDR3: CASRPITSSTDTQYF.

V gene TRBV5-1 combines with J gene TRBJ2-7; TCRdb proposes TRBD1, but this gene call is untestable without DNA. The CDR3 covers 13 residues. Germline assignment: CDR1 SGHRS and CDR2 YFSETQ. CDR3 residues: CASSTGRSDEQYF.

The chain links TRBV25-1 to TRBJ1-2; TCRdb's D gene call, TRBD1, goes unchecked for lack of DNA. Germline loops: CDR1 MGHDK, CDR2 SYGVNS. The CDR3 sequence is 14 residues long. CDR3 sequence reads: CASKGGGDGYGYTF.

The chain links TRBV25-1 to TRBJ2-7; as DNA is missing, the TRBD2 call by TCRdb cannot be tested. Germline V gives CDR1 MGHDK, CDR2 SYGVNS. The CDR3 is 15 amino acids. CDR3 region: CASSESGASGWEQYF.

The CDR3 loop reads CASSLGGFGSGANVLTF. The V call is TRBV12-3 or TRBV12-4, the J call TRBJ2-6; TCRdb's D call of TRBD1 is untestable without DNA. The CDR3 is 17 amino acids.

This rearrangement joins TRBV7-2 to TRBJ2-7. The CDR3 totals 14 residues. Per the germline V gene, CDR1 is SGHTA and CDR2 is FQGNSA. The CDR3 sequence is CASSFSVLTYEQYF. The complete variable domain, with remaining parts taken from reference TRBV7-2 and TRBJ2-7, reads GAGVSQSPSNKVTEKGKDVELRCDPISGHTALYWYRQSLGQGLEFLIYFQGNSAPDKSGLPSDRFSAERTGGSVSTLTIQRTQQEDSAVYLCASSFSVLTYEQYFGPGTRLTVT.

The chain recombines TRBV6-1 with TRBJ2-6; TCRdb picks TRBD1, but there is no DNA to check that call. CDR1 is MNHNS and CDR2 is SASEGT in the germline V gene. CDR3 length: 15 residues. This CDR3 reads CASWGEVPGANVLTF.

The V and J genes are TRBV29-1 and TRBJ2-2; TCRdb indicates TRBD2, and absent DNA this call remains unverified. The CDR3 has 14 residues. The germline V gene has CDR1 SQVTM and CDR2 ANQGSEA. CDR3 region: CSVEGARNTGELFF.

This chain links TRBV6-2 or TRBV6-3 with TRBJ1-1. The CDR3 is 15 residues long. Germline CDR1 reads MNHEY; CDR2 reads SVGEGT. The CDR3 protein is CASSSDGVLAVEAFF.

J is TRBJ1-1 and V is TRBV30. The CDR3 spans 12 residues. The germline V gene encodes CDR1 GTSNPN and CDR2 SVGIG (reference sequence). CDR3 amino acids: CAWSVLGTEAFF.

The chain couples TRBV29-1 to TRBJ2-7; TCRdb's D call, TRBD1, is unchecked because there is no DNA. Germline CDR1 reads SQVTM; CDR2 reads ANQGSEA. The CDR3 length is 13 residues. CDR3 residues: CSVDLGQTYEQYF.

V gene TRBV4-1 combines with J gene TRBJ2-3. Germline V CDR1 and CDR2: MGHRA, YSYEKL. The CDR3 consists of 12 residues. CDR3 in amino acids: CASSQLTDTQYF.

The chain is built from TRBV20-1 and TRBJ1-2. Germline-derived CDR1 and CDR2 are DFQATT and SNEGSKA (reference sequence). The CDR3 runs 14 residues. The CDR3 loop reads CSARDGRTNYGYTF.

This chain links TRBV7-6 with TRBJ1-1; TCRdb's D gene call, TRBD1, goes unchecked for lack of DNA. Germline CDR1 is SGHVS and CDR2 is FNYEAQ. The CDR3 is 17 residues long. The CDR3 region is CASSFILPGQGDTEAFF.

The chain carries TRBV11-1 and TRBJ2-1; as DNA is missing, the TRBD2 call by TCRdb cannot be tested. The CDR3 has 18 amino acids. Germline CDR1 SGHAT, CDR2 FQDESV (reference sequence). CDR3 residues: CASSPPVTTSGSIDEQFF.

The chain joins TRBV20-1 to TRBJ2-1; TCRdb selects TRBD1, and the lack of DNA leaves this call unchecked. Germline V lookup: CDR1 DFQATT, CDR2 SNEGSKA (reference sequence). The CDR3 contains 15 residues. CDR3 sequence reads: CSASAGDPGPGEQFF.

This CDR3 is CASSQVNSDTEAFF. The chain uses TRBV4-3 and TRBJ1-1. This CDR3 contains 14 residues. CDR1 LGHNA and CDR2 YSLEER come from the germline V gene.

The genes are TRBV30 and TRBJ2-1; absent DNA, TCRdb's TRBD2 call cannot be checked. CDR1 GTSNPN and CDR2 SVGIG come from the germline V gene (reference sequence). There are 11 residues in the CDR3. CDR3 loop: CAFFFQREEFF.

The rearrangement joins TRBV5-1 to TRBJ2-5; TCRdb's D call, TRBD1, is unchecked because there is no DNA. The CDR3 spans 16 residues. Per germline, CDR1 SGHRS and CDR2 YFSETQ. The CDR3 sequence is CASSLRAIRGSETQYF.

This CDR3 reads CASSGTRDIQPQHF. The chain links TRBV9 to TRBJ1-5. From germline, CDR1 is SGDLS and CDR2 YYNGEE. This CDR3 comprises 14 residues.